Each of the 17 T cell receptor delta chains below was sequenced from the same sample in a study of Vδ1+ human thymocytes. Extracted RNA was reverse transcribed into cDNA. The CDR3 regions were amplified by multiplex PCR from V-gene primers to a constant-region primer. TCRdb re-called the multiplex PCR reads through CATT. The repertoire holds 50,000 to 60,000 delta-chain clones, around 16% seen once, with under 0.5% in the top ten. Study-level points and caveats: Thymic TRG and TRD repertoires appeared highly polyclonal.

These receptors have no known antigen. The sequenced sample consisted of Vdelta1+ gamma-delta thymocytes from the thymus. Subset indicated: FACS-sorted CD3+ TCRalphabeta- TCRVdelta1+ TCRVdelta2- thymocytes. All receptors come from a girl under three years old who had congenital heart surgery.

Concerning this clone: Other nucleotide sequences from this sample produce the same CDR3. This chain uses TRDV1 with TRDJ1; 7 positions match TRDD2. Trimming at V came to 7 bases and at J to 1 base, leaving 18 bases not matched to a gene. The CDR3 has 18 residues. In germline, CDR1 is TSWWSYY, CDR2 QGS. This chain's CDR3 is CALVPIPTPWACTDKLIF. The CDR3 coding sequence is TGTGCTCTTGTGCCTATTCCTACTCCCTGGGCCTGCACCGATAAACTCATCTTT.

A remark on this clone: Distinct nucleotide sequences in the sample also encode this CDR3. The chain recombines TRDV1 with TRDJ1; 13 nucleotides line up with TRDD3. The V segment lost 5 bases and the J segment 2 bases; nucleotides outside the gene matches: 14. From germline, CDR1 is TSWWSYY and CDR2 QGS. This CDR3 comprises 19 residues. In nucleotides, the CDR3 is TGTGCTCTTGGGAAGTCCCCATTACTGGGGGATACGGGTACCGATAAACTCATCTTT. It specifies CALGKSPLLGDTGTDKLIF.

The rearrangement uses TRDV1 and TRDJ1; TRDD3 agrees at 10 bases. V trimming: 0 bases; J trimming: 3 bases; junction bases outside the gene matches: 19. Germline lookup yields CDR1 TSWWSYY and CDR2 QGS. The CDR3 runs to 21 residues. The CDR3, as DNA: TGTGCTCTTGGGGAACTTGCCCAGGGCGGCTACCTGGGGGATAGCCCCGATAAACTCATCTTT. Its translation is CALGELAQGGYLGDSPDKLIF.

The chain carries TRDV1 and TRDJ1; 8 bases agree with TRDD3. The germline V gene encodes CDR1 TSWWSYY and CDR2 QGS. Trimming cost V 4 bases and J 0 bases; bases outside gene matches: 31. The CDR3 loop spans 24 amino acids. The CDR3 DNA follows: TGTGCTCTTGGGGGAGGCGTGAAGGGGGATAACCCCTACCCCTCGCAATCGTACACCGATAAACTCATCTTT. Protein: CALGGGVKGDNPYPSQSYTDKLIF.

The chain combines TRDV2 with TRDJ1, with 13 bases aligning to TRDD3. V was clipped by 0 bases and J by 1 base; unmatched bases: 25. Germline loops: CDR1 GEAIGNYY, CDR2 EKD. This CDR3 is 24 amino acids long. CDR3 DNA sequence: TGTGCCTGTGACACCGGGACCAACCACATACTGGGGGATACGCCTTCCCTTAGCACCGATAAACTCATCTTT. Translated: CACDTGTNHILGDTPSLSTDKLIF.

This clone was counted only a few times. The V and J genes are TRDV1 and TRDJ1, with unresolved D. This CDR3 is 16 amino acids long. The V end was cut by 0 bases, the J end by 2 bases, with 13 bases between. Germline V CDR1 and CDR2: TSWWSYY, QGS. The CDR3 loop is CALGELRTAETDKLIF. CDR3 DNA: TGTGCTCTTGGGGAACTTCGGACCGCGGAAACCGATAAACTCATCTTT.

The chain employs TRDV1 and TRDJ1; the match to TRDD3 covers 9 bases. Germline trimming cut 0 bases from V and 5 bases from J; bases unmatched to any gene: 19. The CDR3 is 20 amino acids. The V gene's germline CDR1 is TSWWSYY and CDR2 QGS. DNA for the CDR3: TGTGCTCTTGGGGAACTCGACCGTCTGGGGGATGGACGAATGCCTGATAAACTCATCTTT. This sequence encodes CALGELDRLGDGRMPDKLIF.

V and J are TRDV2 and TRDJ3; 12 positions agree with TRDD3. Germline V gene lookup returns CDR1 GEAIGNYY and CDR2 EKD. The V and J ends lost 3 bases and 0 bases, in that order; junction bases with no gene match: 17. The CDR3 length is 23 residues. CDR3 nucleotides: TGTGCCTGTGACCAAGTTGTACTGGGGGATACACCCTTGGGCTCCTGGGACACCCGACAGATGTTTTTC. Translating gives CACDQVVLGDTPLGSWDTRQMFF.

V usage is TRDV1 and J usage is TRDJ1; TRDD3 matches 10 bases. From germline, CDR1 is TSWWSYY and CDR2 QGS. With 0 bases clipped from V and 0 bases from J, the junction kept 13 bases outside the gene matches. This CDR3 region has 20 residues. CDR3 bases: TGTGCTCTTGGGGAACTATTACGGAGTACTGGGGGATGTTACACCGATAAACTCATCTTT. Residues: CALGELLRSTGGCYTDKLIF.

The gene calls are TRDV1 and TRDJ1; D gene ambiguous. Germline V gene lookup returns CDR1 TSWWSYY and CDR2 QGS. Trimming pared 4 bases from V and 3 bases from J, leaving 24 bases between. CDR3 size: 18 residues. The CDR3 here is CALGVALKRFRVSDKLIF. DNA of the CDR3: TGTGCTCTTGGGGTAGCCCTCAAAAGGTTTAGGGTGTCCGATAAACTCATCTTT.

This clone was seen a few times. The chain carries TRDV1 and TRDJ1; D is uncertain. The length of the CDR3 is 16 residues. Trimming took 5 bases from V and 0 from J, leaving 16 bases between them. Germline values: CDR1 TSWWSYY, CDR2 QGS. CDR3: CALGTVRRGYTDKLIF. CDR3 nucleotide sequence: TGTGCTCTTGGGACCGTCCGCCGAGGGTACACCGATAAACTCATCTTT.

In this sample, this clone turned up many times. This chain uses TRDV2 with TRDJ1; 7 bases match TRDD3. J gave up 5 bases and V 0 bases, and 5 bases lay outside the gene matches. Germline assignment: CDR1 GEAIGNYY and CDR2 EKD. There are 14 residues in the CDR3. In nucleotides, the CDR3 is TGTGCCTGTGACACCAGCTGGGGGCGTGATAAACTCATCTTT. This sequence encodes CACDTSWGRDKLIF.

The rearrangement joins TRDV1 to TRDJ1; 10 positions agree with TRDD3. The CDR3 runs to 17 residues. The germline V gene encodes CDR1 TSWWSYY and CDR2 QGS. V shed 2 bases and J 4 bases; nucleotides not matched to a gene: 10. The DNA of the CDR3 is TGTGCTCTTGGGGAAAGACTGGCCGGGGGATACGGCGATAAACTCATCTTT. Translating gives CALGERLAGGYGDKLIF.

This clone was observed a handful of times. J is TRDJ1 and V is TRDV1; a possible D gene is TRDD2 (5 bases). Trimming left V 0 bases short and J 0 bases short, with 20 bases between. This CDR3 has 19 residues. The germline gives CDR1 TSWWSYY, CDR2 QGS. Here the CDR3 reads CALGELIPGLRRYTDKLIF. In DNA form, the CDR3 reads TGTGCTCTTGGGGAACTAATCCCGGGCCTTCGCCGGTACACCGATAAACTCATCTTT.

This clone was seen a few times. The J gene is TRDJ1, the V gene TRDV1, with 13 bases lining up with TRDD3. The CDR3 runs 16 residues. In germline, CDR1 is TSWWSYY, CDR2 QGS. Trimming cost V 6 bases and J 7 bases; bases outside gene matches: 11. The CDR3 DNA reads as TGTGCTCTTGGTGTAACTGGGGGATACGATGGAGGTAAACTCATCTTT. Its protein product is CALGVTGGYDGGKLIF.

The J gene is TRDJ1, the V gene TRDV1; TRDD3 matches at 10 bases. Germline loops: CDR1 TSWWSYY, CDR2 QGS. The CDR3 is made up of 21 amino acids. V gave up 5 bases and J gave up 0 bases; unmatched junction bases: 21. The CDR3 here is CALGSRPSYALLGDYTDKLIF. CDR3 sequence (DNA): TGTGCTCTTGGGTCGCGGCCTTCCTATGCCCTACTGGGGGATTACACCGATAAACTCATCTTT.

This clone was found a few times. The V and J genes are TRDV1 and TRDJ1; D possibly matches TRDD2 or TRDD3 (6 bases each). CDR3 length equals 25 residues. Trimming stripped 0 bases from V and 0 bases from J, with 38 bases between. CDR1 and CDR2 from the germline V gene are TSWWSYY and QGS. CDR3 coding DNA: TGTGCTCTTGGGGAACTACGCCCCAGCCTTCCAGATCCTCTTGGGGATCTGACGTACACCGATAAACTCATCTTT. Translation gives CALGELRPSLPDPLGDLTYTDKLIF.